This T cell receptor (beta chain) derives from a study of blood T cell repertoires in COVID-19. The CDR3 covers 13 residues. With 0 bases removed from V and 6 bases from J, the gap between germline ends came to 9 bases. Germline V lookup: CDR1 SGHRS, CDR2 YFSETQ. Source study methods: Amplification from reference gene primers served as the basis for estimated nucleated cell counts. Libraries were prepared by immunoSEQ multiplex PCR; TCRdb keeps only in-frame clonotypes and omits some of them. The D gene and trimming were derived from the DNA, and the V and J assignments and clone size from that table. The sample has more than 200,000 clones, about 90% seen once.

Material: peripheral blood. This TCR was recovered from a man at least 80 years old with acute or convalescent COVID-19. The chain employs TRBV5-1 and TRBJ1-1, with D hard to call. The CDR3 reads CASSLGGTPEAFF. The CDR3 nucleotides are TGCGCCAGCAGCTTGGGAGGAACCCCTGAAGCTTTCTTT.